The 32 T cell receptor beta chains below all came from one sample that was sequenced in a study of blood T cell repertoires in COVID-19. TCRdb keeps only in-frame clones here, not all; method: immunoSEQ multiplex PCR. The data show 150,000 or so clones, around nine tenths seen once. Sequenced sample: peripheral blood. The receptor source for this set is a man between 60 and 75 years old with COVID-19, enrolled during active disease.

The chain employs TRBV18 and TRBJ2-5; 7 bases fit TRBD1. The germline gives CDR1 KGHSH, CDR2 LQKENI. The ends lost 3 bases at V and 0 bases at J; junction bases unmatched: 13. The CDR3 is 18 residues long. CDR3 protein: CASSPGIKGQRNQETQYF. The CDR3 DNA reads as TGTGCCAGCTCACCGGGGATTAAGGGACAGCGAAACCAAGAGACCCAGTACTTC.

The chain employs TRBV28 and TRBJ1-5, with D possibly being TRBD1 (6 bases). Germline values: CDR1 MDHEN, CDR2 SYDVKM. The CDR3 has 15 residues. V lost 5 bases, J lost 1 base, and 12 bases lay in between. CDR3 region: CASSGGGESNQPQHF. CDR3 nucleotides: TGTGCCAGCAGTGGGGGCGGAGAAAGCAATCAGCCCCAGCATTTT.

The count of this clone is one. V gene TRBV5-4 combines with J gene TRBJ1-1; tentatively, D is TRBD1 (6 bases). CDR3 length: 15 residues. Germline-derived CDR1 and CDR2 are SGHNT and YYREEE (reference sequence). V dropped 3 bases and J dropped 5 bases, with 17 bases sitting between them. The CDR3 loop is CASSSGQTLQTEAFF. The CDR3 DNA reads TGTGCCAGCAGCTCAGGACAGACTTTACAGACTGAAGCTTTCTTT.

This chain links TRBV2 with TRBJ2-3, with 7 nucleotides matching TRBD1. V lost 6 bases and J lost 3; bases outside the gene matches: 9. The CDR3 consists of 15 residues. Germline-derived CDR1 and CDR2 are SNHLY and FYNNEI. The CDR3 spells CASRGDSFMTDTQYF. The DNA of the CDR3 is TGTGCCAGCAGGGGGGACAGCTTTATGACAGATACGCAGTATTTT.

This chain joins TRBV18 and TRBJ1-1; D possibly corresponds to TRBD1 (5 bases). Trimming removed 5 bases at V and 1 base at J, with 17 bases between. Germline CDR1 is KGHSH and CDR2 is LQKENI. The CDR3 has 16 amino acids. Written as DNA, the CDR3 is TGTGCCAGCTCAAGTCTGGCAGGGCGGGAGAACACTGAAGCTTTCTTT. This gives the protein CASSSLAGRENTEAFF.

The chain carries TRBV7-6 and TRBJ2-2; TRBD1 might be the D (6 bases). This CDR3 contains 15 residues. CDR1 is SGHVS, CDR2 FNYEAQ, per germline. Trimming removed 5 bases from V and 5 bases from J, with 15 bases in between. CDR3 DNA: TGTGCCAGCAGCCCTCTGGGGGCAGGGACCGGGGAGCTGTTTTTT. This translates into CASSPLGAGTGELFF.

The chain links TRBV11-3 to TRBJ1-1; D is unclear. With 3 bases removed from V and 6 bases from J, the gap between germline ends came to 14 bases. The CDR3 consists of 14 residues. From germline, CDR1 is SGHNT and CDR2 YENEEA. CDR3 residues: CASSFEAGSPEAFF. For the CDR3, the DNA is TGTGCCAGCAGCTTTGAGGCGGGGAGCCCTGAAGCTTTCTTT.

The chain uses TRBV5-1 and TRBJ2-1; 7 bases match TRBD2. Germline trimming cut 4 bases from V and 7 bases from J; bases unmatched to any gene: 14. CDR3 length: 16 amino acids. CDR1 is SGHRS, CDR2 YFSETQ, per germline. DNA for the CDR3: TGCGCCAGCAGCCCAGGACTAGGCGCCCGCTTGAATGAGCAGTTCTTC. Residues: CASSPGLGARLNEQFF.

The V and J genes are TRBV11-2 and TRBJ2-2; a weak D match, TRBD1 (5 bases). The germline V gene has CDR1 SGHAT and CDR2 FQNNGV. The CDR3 is 14 amino acids. Deletions cut 5 bases from V and 4 bases from J, with 11 bases between. The CDR3 DNA reads TGTGCCAGCAGCGGGCGACAGACCACCGGGGAGCTGTTTTTT. Its protein is CASSGRQTTGELFF.

The rearrangement links TRBV6-2 or TRBV6-3 to TRBJ2-5; maybe TRBD2 (6 bases). Germline V gene sequence: CDR1 MNHEY, CDR2 SVGEGT. Trimming pared 0 bases from V and 0 bases from J, leaving 14 bases between. The CDR3 has 17 amino acids. The CDR3 region has the DNA TGTGCCAGCAGTTACTCGATGTCTAGCGTAGACCAAGAGACCCAGTACTTC. This gives the protein CASSYSMSSVDQETQYF.

The chain has TRBV28 and TRBJ1-2; 10 bases fit TRBD1. V gave up 5 bases and J gave up 4 bases; unmatched junction bases: 4. CDR1 is MDHEN, CDR2 SYDVKM, per germline. This CDR3 spans 14 amino acids. CDR3 loop: CASSGTGATYGYTF. The DNA for the CDR3 is TGTGCCAGCAGTGGGACAGGGGCGACCTATGGCTACACCTTC.

This clone was seen a handful of times. The rearrangement links TRBV25-1 to TRBJ2-1; a weak D match, TRBD2 (7 bases). Germline V lookup: CDR1 MGHDK, CDR2 SYGVNS. The V end was cut by 7 bases, the J end by 8 bases, with 15 bases between. The CDR3 contains 13 residues. The CDR3 protein is CASNRGARDEQFF. The CDR3 DNA is TGTGCCAGCAACCGGGGGGCCAGAGATGAGCAGTTCTTC.

This chain uses TRBV3-1 (or the pseudogene TRBV3-2) with TRBJ2-1, with TRBD1 matching 7 bases. The germline CDR1 and CDR2 sequences are LGHDT and YNNKEL (reference sequence). The length of the CDR3 is 18 residues. V gave up 0 bases and J gave up 2 bases; unmatched junction bases: 10. CDR3 bases: TGTGCCAGCAGCCAAGATCAACCCCGAGGGGGCCCCTACAATGAGCAGTTCTTC. Amino acids: CASSQDQPRGGPYNEQFF.

Concerning this clone: Other nucleotide sequences in the sample specify the same CDR3. Written as DNA, the CDR3 is TGTGCCAGCAGCCAGCAGGGGGCCAACGTCCTGACTTTC. This sequence encodes CASSQQGANVLTF. V is TRBV3-1 (or the pseudogene TRBV3-2) and J is TRBJ2-6; D unclear. V was cut by 3 bases and J by 4 bases, with 4 bases left in between. Germline CDR1 reads LGHDT; CDR2 reads YNNKEL (reference sequence). The CDR3 sequence is 13 residues long.

The chain couples TRBV7-2 to TRBJ2-1; 10 nucleotides match TRBD2. Trimming cost V 5 bases and J 8 bases; bases outside gene matches: 9. CDR3 length: 15 residues. Germline values: CDR1 SGHTA, CDR2 FQGNSA. CDR3 region: CASSPMRGLAYEQFF. For the CDR3, the DNA is TGTGCCAGCAGCCCGATGAGGGGACTAGCGTATGAGCAGTTCTTC.

This chain links TRBV11-3 with TRBJ1-1, with D unresolved. Germline CDR1 and CDR2: SGHNT and YENEEA. This CDR3 has 15 residues. V was cut by 2 bases and J by 1 base, with 11 bases left in between. The CDR3 DNA sequence: TGTGCCAGCAGCTTATCAGTGTCCAGGAACACTGAAGCTTTCTTT. Translation: CASSLSVSRNTEAFF.

CDR3 residues: CASSPTSGGAWEQFF. The CDR3 DNA sequence: TGTGCCAGCTCACCTACTAGCGGGGGGGCCTGGGAGCAGTTCTTC. The genes are TRBV18 and TRBJ2-1; 13 bases are a match to TRBD2. The V and J ends lost 3 bases and 10 bases, in that order; junction bases with no gene match: 6. CDR1 and CDR2 from the germline V gene are KGHSH and LQKENI. The CDR3 loop spans 15 amino acids.

V is TRBV5-1 and J is TRBJ2-5, with D possibly matching TRBD1 (5 bases). The germline V and J ends were trimmed by 2 bases and 4 bases, with 12 bases remaining between them. Germline lookup yields CDR1 SGHRS and CDR2 YFSETQ. The CDR3 has 14 amino acids. CDR3 protein: CASSFVSGRETQYF. Written as DNA, the CDR3 is TGCGCCAGCAGCTTTGTTTCAGGGCGAGAGACCCAGTACTTC. Using reference TRBV5-1 and TRBJ2-5 for the parts outside the CDR3, the full variable domain is KAGVTQTPRYLIKTRGQQVTLSCSPISGHRSVSWYQQTPGQGLQFLFEYFSETQRNKGNFPGRFSGRQFSNSRSEMNVSTLELGDSALYLCASSFVSGRETQYFGPGTRLLVL.

The CDR3 region is CASSQEPCRGQGTSVALFF. CDR3 DNA sequence: TGCGCCAGCAGCCAAGAACCCTGCAGGGGGCAAGGGACGAGTGTGGCGCTGTTTTTT. The rearrangement joins TRBV4-3 to TRBJ2-2; 8 positions agree with TRBD1. The CDR3 contains 19 residues. J was trimmed by 13 bases and V by 0 bases; bases with no gene match: 22. Germline V lookup: CDR1 LGHNA, CDR2 YSLEER.

This clone has just one count. CDR3 amino acids: CATSDSGRGDEQYF. The CDR3 DNA sequence: TGTGCCACCAGTGATTCGGGCAGGGGGGACGAGCAGTACTTC. This sequence joins TRBV24-1 and TRBJ2-7, with D tentatively TRBD1 (7 bases). The CDR3 is 14 residues long. Per germline, CDR1 KGHDR and CDR2 SFDVKD. V was pared by 2 bases and J by 5 bases, with 12 bases between.

The chain has TRBV6-2 or TRBV6-3 and TRBJ2-7; D is possibly TRBD1 (6 bases). Trimming shortened V by 6 bases and J by 2 bases, and 11 bases separated the two germline ends. Germline values: CDR1 MNHEY, CDR2 SVGEGT. The CDR3 has 13 amino acids. In DNA form, the CDR3 reads TGTGCCAGCAGCTCCGGGACAACCTACGAGCAGTACTTC. This codes for CASSSGTTYEQYF.

The count of this clone is one. This chain links TRBV3-1 (or the pseudogene TRBV3-2) with TRBJ1-3; TRBD1 aligns across 7 bases. The V gene end was trimmed by 3 bases and the J gene end by 4 bases; junction bases not matched to a gene: 6. The length of the CDR3 is 15 residues. CDR1 and CDR2 from the germline V gene are LGHDT and YNNKEL (reference sequence). DNA for the CDR3: TGTGCCAGCAGCCAGACACAGGGGTACGGAAACACCATATATTTT. It is translated as CASSQTQGYGNTIYF.

This chain connects TRBV7-8 to TRBJ2-6, with a weak D call TRBD1 (5 bases). Germline lookup yields CDR1 SGHVS and CDR2 FQNEAQ. The length of the CDR3 is 15 residues. V dropped 2 bases and J dropped 2 bases, with 7 bases sitting between them. CDR3 residues: CASSLRRAGANVLTF. CDR3 bases: TGTGCCAGCAGCTTACGCAGGGCTGGGGCCAACGTCCTGACTTTC.

The chain recombines TRBV11-2 with TRBJ1-3; unclear D gene. This CDR3 is built from 16 residues. The V gene's germline CDR1 is SGHAT and CDR2 FQNNGV. Trimming removed 1 base at V and 0 bases at J, with 10 bases between. CDR3 in DNA: TGTGCCAGCAGCTTAGGTTACTACGACTCTGGAAACACCATATATTTT. It encodes CASSLGYYDSGNTIYF.

J is TRBJ1-1 and V is TRBV19, with D perhaps TRBD1 (6 bases). The ends were cut back, 5 bases at V and 3 bases at J, with 13 bases in the middle. This CDR3 region has 14 residues. Per germline, CDR1 LNHDA and CDR2 SQIVND (reference sequence). CDR3 sequence (DNA): TGTGCCAGTAGTTCGCAGGGGTATTACACTGAAGCTTTCTTT. Protein product: CASSSQGYYTEAFF.

The CDR3 spells CASGDTRYTF. In DNA, the CDR3 is TGTGCCAGCGGGGACACCCGCTACACCTTC. V usage is TRBV2 and J usage is TRBJ1-2; a possible D gene is TRBD1 (6 bases). V gave up 8 bases and J gave up 9 bases, with 10 bases separating them. The CDR3 spans 10 residues. Germline V gene data show CDR1 as SNHLY and CDR2 as FYNNEI.

In DNA form, the CDR3 reads TGTGCCAGCAGCCAAGATGCCCAGTCCTACGAGCAGTACTTC. Amino acid sequence: CASSQDAQSYEQYF. The chain uses TRBV4-2 and TRBJ2-7; D gene ambiguous. Trimming took 0 bases from V and 1 from J, leaving 7 bases between them. Germline values: CDR1 LGHNA, CDR2 YNFKEQ. This CDR3 is built from 14 residues.

The V and J genes are TRBV6-5 and TRBJ2-5; 8 bases fit TRBD2. The CDR3 runs to 14 residues. V lost 2 bases, J lost 6 bases, and 5 bases stayed unmatched. Germline CDR1 reads MNHEY; CDR2 reads SVGAGI. The CDR3 DNA reads TGTGCCAGCAGTTACGGGACGGGAGGGCAGACCCAGTACTTC. It codes for CASSYGTGGQTQYF.

This CDR3 reads CASRYSGVAFF. For the CDR3, the DNA is TGTGCCAGCAGATACTCAGGTGTAGCTTTCTTT. This chain links TRBV25-1 with TRBJ1-1; no firm D call. Trimming shortened V by 6 bases and J by 10 bases, and 12 bases separated the two germline ends. This CDR3 comprises 11 residues. Looked up from germline, CDR1 is MGHDK and CDR2 is SYGVNS.

This rearrangement joins TRBV7-2 to TRBJ2-4; D is unclear. The CDR3 runs 13 residues. V lost 0 bases and J lost 7, with 7 bases in between. Per the germline V gene, CDR1 is SGHTA and CDR2 is FQGNSA. The CDR3 nucleotides are TGTGCCAGCAGCTTAGCGGTCAGTAACATTCAGTACTTC. Residues: CASSLAVSNIQYF.

This chain uses TRBV11-2 with TRBJ1-5; D remains ambiguous. The V end was cut by 1 base, the J end by 0 bases, with 16 bases between. Looked up from germline, CDR1 is SGHAT and CDR2 is FQNNGV. The CDR3 spans 18 residues. DNA of the CDR3: TGTGCCAGCAGCTTAGGTAGGCACGGGGATTATAGCAATCAGCCCCAGCATTTT. Translating gives CASSLGRHGDYSNQPQHF.

This sequence joins TRBV7-6 and TRBJ2-3, with TRBD1 identical over 7 bases. The CDR3 is 15 amino acids. J was trimmed by 4 bases and V by 0 bases; bases with no gene match: 4. CDR1 SGHVS and CDR2 FNYEAQ come from the germline V gene. In DNA form, the CDR3 reads TGTGCCAGCAGCTTAGCGGCGCAGGGGGCAGATACGCAGTATTTT. As protein: CASSLAAQGADTQYF.